This is a list of T cell receptor beta chains from one sample in a study of CD8+ T cells in alopecia areata. Assay used: immunoSEQ multiplex PCR; TCRdb lists only in-frame clones, some missing. This table holds 110,000 to 150,000 clones, about two thirds found once. Sequenced material: CD8+ T cells sorted from blood. The receptors shown here come from a human donor in good health. Each CDR3 is given with its conserved first and last residue. The D gene is left open where the match is weak. Expanded clones get a size class; other rows say once, few or many, or leave the size out.

d_call j_call clone_size v_call cdr3_nt cdr3_aa
. TRBJ2-6 . TRBV9 TGTGCCAGCAGCGTAGAAGGGGCGGGGGCCAACGTCCTGACTTTC CASSVEGAGANVLTF
. TRBJ2-1 . TRBV4-1 TGCGCCAGCAGCCAAGATATCTCAGCTTCTACATATGAGCAGTTCTTC CASSQDISASTYEQFF
TRBD2 TRBJ2-1 . TRBV15 TGTGCCACCAGCAGAGTCGTTAGCGGGAGCCTCAATGAGCAGTTCTTC CATSRVVSGSLNEQFF
. TRBJ1-2 once TRBV5-4 TGTGCCAGCAGCTTGGGGCAGGGTGGTGGCTACACCTTC CASSLGQGGGYTF
TRBD2 TRBJ2-1 . TRBV5-1 TGCGCCAGCAGCTTGGGAATAGCGGGAGCCTCAGATGAGCAGTTCTTC CASSLGIAGASDEQFF
TRBD2 TRBJ2-7 few TRBV5-1 TGCGCCAGCAGCCCCGGGCGACTAGCGGACAAAGAGCAGTACTTC CASSPGRLADKEQYF
TRBD1 TRBJ2-1 few TRBV27 TGTGCCAGCAGTTTATGGGACAGCACCAATGAGCAGTTCTTC CASSLWDSTNEQFF
. TRBJ2-1 . TRBV9 TGTGCCAGCAGCGTGGGGGACACCAATGAGCAGTTCTTC CASSVGDTNEQFF
. TRBJ1-1 once TRBV27 TGTGCCAGCAGAGTGAGGAGCGCTCCGAACACTGAAGCTTTCTTT CASRVRSAPNTEAFF
TRBD2 TRBJ2-3 . TRBV28 TGTGCCAGCCGGGAGGGCGGCACAGATACGCAGTATTTT CASREGGTDTQYF
. TRBJ1-2 once TRBV23-1 TGCGCCAGCAGTCCTTGGGTACCTAACTATGGCTACACCTTC CASSPWVPNYGYTF
. TRBJ2-7 . TRBV27 TGTGCCAGCAGTTTGGGGCACACCTACGAGCAGTACTTC CASSLGHTYEQYF
TRBD2 TRBJ2-2 . TRBV10-2 TGCGCCAGCAGTGGGGTCGCGGGAGGATTAAACACCGGGGAGCTGTTTTTT CASSGVAGGLNTGELFF
. TRBJ2-7 few TRBV7-9 TGTGCCAGCAGTATAGGGACTCTCTACGAGCAGTACTTC CASSIGTLYEQYF
. TRBJ1-2 . TRBV20-1 TGCAGTGCTAGAGACTACACCTTC CSARDYTF
TRBD2 TRBJ2-1 few TRBV15 TGTGCCACCTCGAGCGGGAGTTGGGATGAGCAGTTCTTC CATSSGSWDEQFF
. TRBJ1-1 . TRBV4-1 TGCGCCAGCAGCCTCCTCTTAGGATGGAACACTGAAGCTTTCTTT CASSLLLGWNTEAFF
. TRBJ1-5 . TRBV2 TGTGCCAGCAGCCCCCCCGGGACGTCAGAACCTCATCAGCCCCAGCATTTT CASSPPGTSEPHQPQHF
. TRBJ2-3 . TRBV5-1 TGCGCCAGCAGCTTGTATGGCGGATCCACAGATACGCAGTATTTT CASSLYGGSTDTQYF
TRBD2 TRBJ2-1 . TRBV11-2 TGTGCCAGCAGCCCGAGCGGGAGCCCCTACAATGAGCAGTTCTTC CASSPSGSPYNEQFF
. TRBJ2-2 few TRBV11-2 TGTGCCAGCAGCTGGAAAGGGATCGGGGAGCTGTTTTTT CASSWKGIGELFF
. TRBJ2-4 . TRBV28 TGTGCCAGCAGTTTTGGGCAAAAAAACATTCAGTACTTC CASSFGQKNIQYF
. TRBJ2-1 . TRBV29-1 TGCAGCGACGCTGGACTGTCGGGCTCCTACAATGAGCAGTTCTTC CSDAGLSGSYNEQFF
. TRBJ2-7 . TRBV25-1 TGTGCCAGCAGTGAGGCCAAGAGGGTATACGAGCAGTACTTC CASSEAKRVYEQYF
. TRBJ2-7 . TRBV6-5 TGTGCCAGCAGTAGGTCTTACGAGCAGTACTTC CASSRSYEQYF
. TRBJ2-1 few TRBV29-1 TGCAGTACAGGGACCTCCTACAATGAGCAGTTCTTC CSTGTSYNEQFF
. TRBJ2-3 . TRBV10-3 TGTGCCATCAGGGCCGACAGGATTACGCAGTATTTT CAIRADRITQYF
. TRBJ2-1 many TRBV28 TGTGCCAGCAGTACCTGGCGGAATGAGCAGTTCTTC CASSTWRNEQFF
. TRBJ2-6 . TRBV5-6 TGTGCCAGCAGCTTGTTCAGGGGACCGCTACGCTCTGGGGCCAACGTCCTGACTTTC CASSLFRGPLRSGANVLTF
. TRBJ2-2 few TRBV21-1 TGTGCCAGCAGCAAAGAACCCAGGGACACCGGGGAGCTGTTTTTT CASSKEPRDTGELFF
. TRBJ2-5 . TRBV25-1 TGTGCCAGCAGTGATGACTTCGGGGTACCTCAAGAGACCCAGTACTTC CASSDDFGVPQETQYF
. TRBJ1-5 . TRBV2 TGTGCCAGCAGTGACAAGCAGGGGCAGGGTAATCAGCCCCAGCATTTT CASSDKQGQGNQPQHF
. TRBJ2-3 . TRBV30 TGTGCCTGGAACCCTCTGGCGGGGGATACGCAGTATTTT CAWNPLAGDTQYF
. TRBJ2-5 . TRBV14 TGTGCCAGCAGCCAAGCTAACGAGGAGACCCAGTACTTC CASSQANEETQYF
. TRBJ2-7 . TRBV29-1 TGCAGCGTTTGGTCCCCCGAGCAGTACTTC CSVWSPEQYF
TRBD2 TRBJ2-3 few TRBV11-2 TGTGCCAGCAGCACTCAGCAGAGCGGGACTGATTCAGATACGCAGTATTTT CASSTQQSGTDSDTQYF
. TRBJ2-3 . TRBV29-1 TGCAGCGTTGGTCTTGGCACAGATACGCAGTATTTT CSVGLGTDTQYF
TRBD1 TRBJ2-1 . TRBV30 TGTGCCTCTCGGGACAGGGGATTCAATGAGCAGTTCTTC CASRDRGFNEQFF
. TRBJ1-2 few TRBV6-5 TGTGCCAGCAGTAACGACCGGGGACGCTATGGCTACACCTTC CASSNDRGRYGYTF
. TRBJ1-1 . TRBV5-6 TGTGCCAGCAGCTTGGGATCCGGGGAAGCTTTCTTT CASSLGSGEAFF
. TRBJ2-4 . TRBV5-1 TGCGCCAGCAGCTTGGATCTTCTAGCCAAAAACATTCAGTACTTC CASSLDLLAKNIQYF
. TRBJ1-2 . TRBV5-6 TGTGCCAGCAGGGGCTGGAGGGGCTACACCTTC CASRGWRGYTF
. TRBJ1-1 . TRBV25-1 TGTGCCAGCAGTGAACAGGGCGGCACTGAAGCTTTCTTT CASSEQGGTEAFF
. TRBJ2-3 . TRBV6-5 TGTGCCAGCAGGAAGATCAGGGAGCAGGTAGATACGCAGTATTTT CASRKIREQVDTQYF
. TRBJ2-2 . TRBV19 TGTGCCAGTAGTATCGCCTTCCCGGGACAGAACACCGGGGAGCTGTTTTTT CASSIAFPGQNTGELFF
. TRBJ1-5 . TRBV27 TGTGCCAGCAGTTCCCTCAGCCTCAATCAGCCCCAGCATTTT CASSSLSLNQPQHF
. TRBJ1-1 . TRBV4-1 TGCGCCAGCAGCCCGGGGGGGAACACTGAAGCTTTCTTT CASSPGGNTEAFF
TRBD2 TRBJ2-5 . TRBV5-8 TGTGCCAGCAGCTTTAAAATAGCGGGGACCCAGTACTTC CASSFKIAGTQYF
TRBD2 TRBJ2-1 . TRBV29-1 TGCAGCGTCTTGACTCTAGCGGGAGGGCCGATGCAGTTCTTC CSVLTLAGGPMQFF
TRBD2 TRBJ2-3 . TRBV29-1 TGCAGCGTTATTAGACTAGCGGGGCGCGAAGATACGCAGTATTTT CSVIRLAGREDTQYF
TRBD2 TRBJ2-1 . TRBV7-8 TGTGCCAGCAGCCAAACTAGCGGTAGCTCCTACAATGAGCAGTTCTTC CASSQTSGSSYNEQFF
. TRBJ2-7 few TRBV2 TGTGCCAGCAGTGAAGCATGGGAGCAGTACTTC CASSEAWEQYF